The rows below give T cell receptor beta chains drawn from one sample of a study of T cell responses to AZD1222 COVID-19 vaccine. The repertoire was sequenced with immunoSEQ multiplex PCR; TCRdb's copy has only in-frame clones and lacks some. There are 35,000 to 55,000 clones in the sample; 75% to 85% occur only once, and roughly half lies in the top ten. This material consisted of peripheral blood, taken on day 0 of AZD1222 vaccination. The source of these receptors is an adult in good health. CDR3s include the opening cysteine and the closing phenylalanine or tryptophan. D genes are given only for firm matches. Some rows mark clone size as missing; the rest say once, few, many or name a class of expanded clone.

J gene: TRBJ2-2
CDR3 length: 14
V gene: TRBV5-6
D gene: -
clone size: -
CDR3 protein: CASSYRTTTGELFF
CDR3 DNA: TGTGCCAGCAGCTACAGGACGACGACCGGGGAGCTGTTTTTT

J gene: TRBJ2-7
CDR3 length: 14
V gene: TRBV19
D gene: -
clone size: -
CDR3 protein: CASSKGQGPYEQYF
CDR3 DNA: TGTGCCAGTAGTAAGGGCCAGGGCCCCTACGAGCAGTACTTC

J gene: TRBJ1-6
CDR3 length: 16
V gene: TRBV5-6
D gene: -
clone size: -
CDR3 protein: CASSGSSSSYNSPLHF
CDR3 DNA: TGTGCCAGCAGCGGAAGTTCCAGCTCCTATAATTCACCCCTCCACTTT

J gene: TRBJ2-5
CDR3 length: 12
V gene: TRBV2
D gene: TRBD2
clone size: -
CDR3 protein: CASRTSGETQYF
CDR3 DNA: TGTGCCAGCAGGACTAGCGGGGAGACCCAGTACTTC

J gene: TRBJ1-2
CDR3 length: 16
V gene: TRBV2
D gene: -
clone size: -
CDR3 protein: CASSEAGTAYYYGYTF
CDR3 DNA: TGTGCCAGCAGTGAAGCGGGTACAGCCTACTACTATGGCTACACCTTC

J gene: TRBJ2-2
CDR3 length: 15
V gene: TRBV5-1
D gene: -
clone size: -
CDR3 protein: CASSLALDFTGELFF
CDR3 DNA: TGCGCCAGCAGCTTGGCCCTCGATTTCACCGGGGAGCTGTTTTTT

J gene: TRBJ1-5
CDR3 length: 12
V gene: TRBV29-1
D gene: -
clone size: -
CDR3 protein: CSVGEGNQPQHF
CDR3 DNA: TGCAGCGTTGGAGAGGGCAATCAGCCCCAGCATTTT

J gene: TRBJ1-1
CDR3 length: 14
V gene: TRBV6-5
D gene: -
clone size: -
CDR3 protein: CASRSGPMNTEAFF
CDR3 DNA: TGTGCCAGCCGAAGCGGCCCTATGAACACTGAAGCTTTCTTT

J gene: TRBJ2-7
CDR3 length: 13
V gene: TRBV7-9
D gene: -
clone size: -
CDR3 protein: CASSLEGGGEQYF
CDR3 DNA: TGTGCCAGCAGCTTGGAGGGAGGGGGCGAGCAGTACTTC

J gene: TRBJ2-1
CDR3 length: 16
V gene: TRBV18
D gene: TRBD1
clone size: -
CDR3 protein: CASSSAGTGGYNEQFF
CDR3 DNA: TGTGCCAGCTCATCTGCGGGGACAGGGGGATACAATGAGCAGTTCTTC

J gene: TRBJ2-5
CDR3 length: 13
V gene: TRBV24-1
D gene: -
clone size: -
CDR3 protein: CATSEGGEETQYF
CDR3 DNA: TGTGCCACCAGTGAAGGGGGGGAGGAGACCCAGTACTTC

J gene: TRBJ1-3
CDR3 length: 15
V gene: TRBV27
D gene: -
clone size: -
CDR3 protein: CASWRVPMSGNTIYF
CDR3 DNA: TGTGCCAGCTGGAGAGTCCCGATGTCCGGAAACACCATATATTTT

J gene: TRBJ2-1
CDR3 length: 15
V gene: TRBV5-1
D gene: TRBD2
clone size: -
CDR3 protein: CASSPGGGSYNEQFF
CDR3 DNA: TGCGCCAGCAGCCCTGGGGGGGGCTCCTACAATGAGCAGTTCTTC

J gene: TRBJ2-5
CDR3 length: 14
V gene: TRBV19
D gene: -
clone size: -
CDR3 protein: CASSIGPGGETQYF
CDR3 DNA: TGTGCCAGTAGTATTGGACCCGGCGGAGAGACCCAGTACTTC

J gene: TRBJ2-7
CDR3 length: 14
V gene: TRBV5-5
D gene: TRBD2
clone size: -
CDR3 protein: CASSSLAGGYEQYF
CDR3 DNA: TGTGCCAGCAGCTCCTTAGCGGGAGGCTACGAGCAGTACTTC

J gene: TRBJ2-3
CDR3 length: 15
V gene: TRBV6-2/TRBV6-3
D gene: TRBD1
clone size: once
CDR3 protein: CASSYRQGAWDTQYF
CDR3 DNA: TGTGCCAGCAGTTACAGACAGGGGGCTTGGGATACGCAGTATTTT

J gene: TRBJ2-7
CDR3 length: 13
V gene: TRBV7-3
D gene: -
clone size: -
CDR3 protein: CASSLSQGAEQYF
CDR3 DNA: TGTGCCAGCAGCTTAAGTCAGGGAGCCGAGCAGTACTTC

J gene: TRBJ1-2
CDR3 length: 17
V gene: TRBV28
D gene: -
clone size: -
CDR3 protein: CASSLPGAGARSYGYTF
CDR3 DNA: TGTGCCAGCAGTTTACCGGGGGCGGGGGCGCGTTCCTATGGCTACACCTTC

J gene: TRBJ2-3
CDR3 length: 16
V gene: TRBV5-1
D gene: TRBD1
clone size: -
CDR3 protein: CASSLGQGNVGDTQYF
CDR3 DNA: TGCGCCAGCAGCTTAGGACAGGGGAACGTTGGAGATACGCAGTATTTT

J gene: TRBJ2-7
CDR3 length: 14
V gene: TRBV6-5
D gene: TRBD2
clone size: -
CDR3 protein: CASTLKVGGREQYF
CDR3 DNA: TGTGCCAGCACTCTGAAGGTCGGGGGGAGGGAGCAGTACTTC

J gene: TRBJ2-7
CDR3 length: 15
V gene: TRBV4-1
D gene: -
clone size: many
CDR3 protein: CASSQDNRGTYEQYF
CDR3 DNA: TGCGCCAGCAGCCAAGATAACCGGGGAACCTACGAGCAGTACTTC

J gene: TRBJ2-2
CDR3 length: 19
V gene: TRBV19
D gene: TRBD2
clone size: few
CDR3 protein: CASSYPGLGGGAGTGELFF
CDR3 DNA: TGTGCCAGTAGTTACCCGGGACTAGGAGGGGGAGCGGGCACCGGGGAGCTGTTTTTT

J gene: TRBJ1-5
CDR3 length: 15
V gene: TRBV9
D gene: -
clone size: -
CDR3 protein: CASSVGGGRNQPQHF
CDR3 DNA: TGTGCCAGCAGCGTAGGTGGGGGACGGAATCAGCCCCAGCATTTT

J gene: TRBJ2-3
CDR3 length: 12
V gene: TRBV13
D gene: -
clone size: -
CDR3 protein: CASSRLWGTQYF
CDR3 DNA: TGTGCCAGCAGCCGACTTTGGGGTACGCAGTATTTT

J gene: TRBJ1-5
CDR3 length: 14
V gene: TRBV7-2
D gene: -
clone size: -
CDR3 protein: CASSLGQELEPQHF
CDR3 DNA: TGTGCCAGCAGCTTAGGGCAGGAGCTCGAGCCCCAGCATTTT

J gene: TRBJ1-3
CDR3 length: 15
V gene: TRBV30
D gene: -
clone size: -
CDR3 protein: CAWSVRTYSGNTIYF
CDR3 DNA: TGTGCCTGGAGTGTGCGGACTTACTCTGGAAACACCATATATTTT

J gene: TRBJ1-1
CDR3 length: 13
V gene: TRBV18
D gene: -
clone size: -
CDR3 protein: CASSPSRDTEAFF
CDR3 DNA: TGTGCCAGCTCACCGTCCAGGGACACTGAAGCTTTCTTT

J gene: TRBJ1-2
CDR3 length: 15
V gene: TRBV6-5
D gene: TRBD1
clone size: -
CDR3 protein: CASSYSGTGNYGYTF
CDR3 DNA: TGTGCCAGCAGTTACTCCGGGACAGGCAACTATGGCTACACCTTC

J gene: TRBJ2-7
CDR3 length: 14
V gene: TRBV5-1
D gene: -
clone size: few
CDR3 protein: CASSLAGSSYEQYF
CDR3 DNA: TGCGCCAGCAGCTTGGCGGGGAGCTCCTACGAGCAGTACTTC